A selection of T cell receptor beta chains follows, all from one sample in a study of T-cell reconstitution after alpha-beta-depleted transplantation in children. One entry per CDR3 protein results from TCRdb running MiXCR on the PCR reads. The sample has 700,000 to 950,000 distinct CDR3 sequences; 16% are singletons. The specimen comprised PBMCs, mostly from graft donor cells, sampled 360 days after TCRalphabeta/CD19-depleted stem cell transplant. These receptors originate from a male patient younger than 18 who had a stem cell transplant for acute lymphoblastic leukemia, so the T cells may come from the graft donor. The CDR3 runs from the conserved cysteine through the conserved F or W. The order of the fields is CDR3 protein, V gene.

CATSRDRWEGDTGELFF,TRBV15
CASTLGQVYEQYF,TRBV12-3/TRBV12-4
CASSPSPADSYNEQFF,TRBV27
CASSLQLDRRAGYTF,TRBV5-1
CASSYYSADNEQFF,TRBV6-5
CASSEMHRAELFF,TRBV6-1
CASSQARGEYNEQFF,TRBV3-1
CASSYGVAGYNEQFF,TRBV6-5
CASSWSWVVARHTGELFF,TRBV27
CASSVRDPGPKMNTEAFF,TRBV27
CASRRLAVNTGELFF,TRBV6-2/TRBV6-3
CSARSGSSYEQYF,TRBV20-1
CASSTSGTANTDTQYF,TRBV13
CASSTPQGGEDLAKNIQYF,TRBV9
CAWSASAGESYEQYF,TRBV30
CASSLDPSYSEQFF,TRBV5-1
CASSQPRTGETQYF,TRBV4-1
CASSLMGGAYEQYF,TRBV7-3
CASSLDLGRGYTF,TRBV11-2
CASSFWTGGTDTQYF,TRBV28
CASSESRSGQLFIGYEQYF,TRBV25-1
CATQGARTEAFF,TRBV24-1
CSATHSYEQYF,TRBV20-1
CASSRLGAQYF,TRBV12-3/TRBV12-4
CASGVGELFF,TRBV13
CASSPVDRVNEQFF,TRBV3-1
CASSLAPSGINEQFF,TRBV5-1
CASSSPRVAPNEKLFF,TRBV27
CSAIKTRQNYEQYF,TRBV20-1
CASSPGALQNTIYF,TRBV11-2
CSAPGTLQINTGELFF,TRBV20-1
CASSLRETGNEQYF,TRBV5-1
CASSLGSSGGTDGYTF,TRBV12-3/TRBV12-4
CASSGSGRTDTQYF,TRBV5-1
CASSSGTPEGEQFF,TRBV7-7
CASSYPWGGGGTYNEQFF,TRBV28
CASSLGPGSVNEQFF,TRBV7-9
CASSLTSGGFARFF,TRBV28
CSAGTGYNQPQHF,TRBV29-1
CASSLDGAAFF,TRBV5-1
CASRGWATDTQYF,TRBV5-5
CASSLMVGGANVLTF,TRBV28
CASSLMGGTGSLNQPQHF,TRBV11-2
CASSARTYDEQFF,TRBV2